This T cell receptor beta chain appears in the sequencing data of a study of PD-1 blockade in mismatch repair-deficient tumors. For this clone: Its cognate antigen is unknown.

Every patient had mismatch repair deficiency by PCR or immunohistochemistry. The TCR-sequenced patients were three responders to pembrolizumab. Clones were read by immunoSEQ multiplex PCR, and TCRdb kept only the in-frame ones, dropping some. The sample includes some 16,000 clones, about 87% of them seen just once. Per the germline V gene, CDR1 is KGHSH and CDR2 is LQKENI. With 5 bases removed from V and 3 bases from J, the gap between germline ends came to 14 bases. The CDR3 covers 15 residues. Study-level points and caveats: Tumor-resident clones, often absent from pretreatment blood, expanded after pembrolizumab and then contracted.

The chain links TRBV18 to TRBJ1-5; TRBD1 might be the D (5 bases). The clonotype originates from an adult with mismatch repair-deficient cancer. The material was PBMCs, obtained approximately 22 weeks after starting pembrolizumab. CDR3 DNA: TGTGCCAGCTCATCCGGGGGGGATCACAATCAGCCCCAGCATTTT. Translated, it gives CASSSGGDHNQPQHF.